Presented here are 3 T cell receptor beta chains from one specimen sequenced in a study of cytomegalovirus exposure and HLA in healthy donors. Clones were read by immunoSEQ multiplex PCR, and TCRdb kept only the in-frame ones, dropping some. The table shows 110,000 to 150,000 clones, with about 95% occurring only once. Source material: PBMCs. Every receptor here comes from a man younger than 30 in good health and CMV-seropositive.

J is TRBJ1-3 and V is TRBV5-1; D is uncertain. The V gene's germline CDR1 is SGHRS and CDR2 YFSETQ. The V and J ends lost 3 bases and 0 bases respectively, with 10 bases between them. The CDR3 length is 15 residues. The DNA of the CDR3 is TGCGCCAGCAGCTGGGGAGACAACTCTGGAAACACCATATATTTT. Protein: CASSWGDNSGNTIYF.

This sequence joins TRBV14 and TRBJ2-7, with TRBD2 matching 11 bases. Germline V CDR1 and CDR2: SGHDN, FVKESK. The CDR3 is 17 amino acids. V trimming: 4 bases; J trimming: 0 bases; junction bases outside the gene matches: 8. The CDR3 is CASSLTSGIPSSYEQYF. The CDR3 DNA reads TGTGCCAGCAGCCTGACTAGCGGGATCCCGAGCTCCTACGAGCAGTACTTC.

The chain has TRBV7-6 and TRBJ2-3; 12 nucleotides match TRBD2. This CDR3 is 16 amino acids long. Germline V gene sequence: CDR1 SGHVS, CDR2 FNYEAQ. The junction had 7 bases not matched to a gene; V was cut back by 6 bases and J by 3 bases. This CDR3 reads CASSLAGGPGTDTQYF. DNA for the CDR3: TGTGCCAGCAGTCTAGCGGGAGGGCCGGGAACAGATACGCAGTATTTT.